Listed below are T cell receptor beta chains from one sample, sequenced in a study of T cells after yellow fever vaccination. TCRdb passed the 5' RACE reads through MiXCR, listing each CDR3 protein once. The sample records some 600,000 distinct CDR3 sequences, roughly a sixth being singletons. The sample consisted of PBMCs, taken about 5 days after the first yellow fever vaccination. Every receptor here comes from a man aged 18 to 29 who received the YFV17D yellow fever vaccine. The conserved cysteine and the conserved F or W are not part of the CDR3 here. Size is stated for part of the rows, as once, few or many counts, or as a class when the clone is expanded.

V gene,clone size,J gene,CDR3 protein
TRBV7-3,.,TRBJ2-1,ASRLAGNNEQF
TRBV4-1,.,TRBJ2-3,ASSQLTGGTDTQY
TRBV6-2/TRBV6-3,.,TRBJ2-5,ASSYSHIQETQY
TRBV7-9,few,TRBJ1-4,ASTPGRTNEKLF
TRBV12-3/TRBV12-4,many,TRBJ1-4,ASSRNEKLF
TRBV6-2/TRBV6-3,few,TRBJ1-1,ASSSDSLTEAF
TRBV6-5,.,TRBJ2-5,ASSRGLAGVRETQY
TRBV15,.,TRBJ2-7,ATSRDTGGANEQY
TRBV7-9,many,TRBJ2-3,ASSYGVNTDTQY
TRBV11-2,.,TRBJ1-1,ASSLVGQSNTEAF
TRBV7-6,.,TRBJ2-3,ASSSKTSGGEGSDTQY
TRBV7-2,few,TRBJ1-1,ASSWRGGEAF
TRBV10-3,few,TRBJ1-1,AISDAGTNTEAF
TRBV6-2/TRBV6-3,few,TRBJ2-1,ASGWAPEQF
TRBV5-1,few,TRBJ2-5,ASSLASPKETQY
TRBV12-3/TRBV12-4,many,TRBJ1-6,ASSLYPGGFNSPLH
TRBV20-1,.,TRBJ1-1,SARDKGLRSTEAF
TRBV7-9,.,TRBJ2-2,ASRADGPGELF
TRBV7-9,.,TRBJ2-3,ASSLTDRAFTDTQY
TRBV5-1,few,TRBJ2-3,ASSFGTSGGPTDTQY
TRBV5-1,.,TRBJ2-7,ASSPGTGAQLPYEQY
TRBV29-1,.,TRBJ2-5,SVEDRQFQETQY
TRBV7-8,many,TRBJ2-7,ASSPGGGYEQY
TRBV7-9,many,TRBJ2-7,ASSFVGYEQY
TRBV7-6,.,TRBJ2-2,ASSWKQGGTGELF
TRBV4-3,.,TRBJ1-4,ASSGRGAQGEKLF
TRBV6-5,.,TRBJ2-1,ASSSLHGNEQF
TRBV4-1,.,TRBJ1-1,AIRASTEAF
TRBV12-3/TRBV12-4,few,TRBJ2-2,ASTTPSGLAGGNTGELF
TRBV5-4,.,TRBJ2-5,ASSLRGGGAFSETQY
TRBV7-8,few,TRBJ2-3,ASSADRSTDTQY